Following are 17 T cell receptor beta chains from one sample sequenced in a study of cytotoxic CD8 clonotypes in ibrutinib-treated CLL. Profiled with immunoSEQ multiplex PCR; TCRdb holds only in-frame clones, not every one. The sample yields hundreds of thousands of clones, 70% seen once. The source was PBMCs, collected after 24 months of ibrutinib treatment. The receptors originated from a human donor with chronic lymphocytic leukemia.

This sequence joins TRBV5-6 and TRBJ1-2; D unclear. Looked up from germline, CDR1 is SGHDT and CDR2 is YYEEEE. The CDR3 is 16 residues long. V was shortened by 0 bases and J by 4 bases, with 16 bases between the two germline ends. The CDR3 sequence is CASSLEEASISYGYTF. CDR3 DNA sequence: TGTGCCAGCAGCTTGGAAGAGGCATCGATCTCCTATGGCTACACCTTC.

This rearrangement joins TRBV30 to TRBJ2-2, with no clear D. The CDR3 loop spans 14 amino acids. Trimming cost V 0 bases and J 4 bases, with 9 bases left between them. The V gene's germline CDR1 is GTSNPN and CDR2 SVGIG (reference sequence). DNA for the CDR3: TGTGCCTGGAGTGTAGTGAGGCCCACCGGGGAGCTGTTTTTT. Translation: CAWSVVRPTGELFF.

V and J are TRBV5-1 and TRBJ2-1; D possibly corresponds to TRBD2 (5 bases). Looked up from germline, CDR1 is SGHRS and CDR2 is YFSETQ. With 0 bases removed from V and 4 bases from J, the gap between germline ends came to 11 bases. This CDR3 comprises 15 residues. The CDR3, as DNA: TGCGCCAGCAGCTTGGGCCTAGAGGGTTACAATGAGCAGTTCTTC. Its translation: CASSLGLEGYNEQFF. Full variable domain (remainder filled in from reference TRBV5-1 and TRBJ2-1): KAGVTQTPRYLIKTRGQQVTLSCSPISGHRSVSWYQQTPGQGLQFLFEYFSETQRNKGNFPGRFSGRQFSNSRSEMNVSTLELGDSALYLCASSLGLEGYNEQFFGPGTRLTVL.

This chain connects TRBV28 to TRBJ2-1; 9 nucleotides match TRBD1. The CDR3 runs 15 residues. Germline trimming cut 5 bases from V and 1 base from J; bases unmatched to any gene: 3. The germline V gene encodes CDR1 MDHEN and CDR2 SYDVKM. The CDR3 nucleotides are TGTGCCAGCAGTCCCGACAGGGGGTCCTACAATGAGCAGTTCTTC. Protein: CASSPDRGSYNEQFF.

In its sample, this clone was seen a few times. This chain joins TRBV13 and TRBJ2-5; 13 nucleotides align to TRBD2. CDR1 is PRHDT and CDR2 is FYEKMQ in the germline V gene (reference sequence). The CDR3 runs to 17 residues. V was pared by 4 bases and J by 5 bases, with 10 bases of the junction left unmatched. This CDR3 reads CASSSGLAGSVGETQYF. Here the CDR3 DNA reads TGTGCCAGCAGCTCGGGACTAGCGGGATCCGTTGGCGAGACCCAGTACTTC.

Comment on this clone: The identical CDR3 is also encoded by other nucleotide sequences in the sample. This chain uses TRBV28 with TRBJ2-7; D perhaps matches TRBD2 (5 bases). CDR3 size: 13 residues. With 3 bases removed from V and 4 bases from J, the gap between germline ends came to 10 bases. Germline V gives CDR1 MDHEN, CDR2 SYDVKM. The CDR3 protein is CASSFLAGYEQYF. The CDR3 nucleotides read TGTGCCAGCAGTTTTTTGGCGGGTTACGAGCAGTACTTC.

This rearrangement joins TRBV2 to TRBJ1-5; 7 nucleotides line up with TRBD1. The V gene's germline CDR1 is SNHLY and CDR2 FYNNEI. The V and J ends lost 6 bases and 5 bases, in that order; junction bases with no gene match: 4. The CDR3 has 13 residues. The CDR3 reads CASSTGEYQPQHF. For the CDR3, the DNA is TGTGCCAGCAGCACAGGGGAATATCAGCCCCAGCATTTT.

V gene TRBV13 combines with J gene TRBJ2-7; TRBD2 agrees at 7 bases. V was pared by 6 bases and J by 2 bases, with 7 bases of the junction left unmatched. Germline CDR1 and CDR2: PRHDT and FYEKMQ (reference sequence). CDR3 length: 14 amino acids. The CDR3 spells CASREPGGTYEQYF. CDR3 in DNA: TGTGCCAGCAGGGAGCCCGGGGGGACCTACGAGCAGTACTTC.

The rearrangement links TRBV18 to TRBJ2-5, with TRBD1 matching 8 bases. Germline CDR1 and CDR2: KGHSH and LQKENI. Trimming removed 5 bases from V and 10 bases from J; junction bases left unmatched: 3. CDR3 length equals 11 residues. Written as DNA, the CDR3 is TGTGCCAGCTCAAGCGGACAGGGCCAGTACTTC. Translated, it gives CASSSGQGQYF.

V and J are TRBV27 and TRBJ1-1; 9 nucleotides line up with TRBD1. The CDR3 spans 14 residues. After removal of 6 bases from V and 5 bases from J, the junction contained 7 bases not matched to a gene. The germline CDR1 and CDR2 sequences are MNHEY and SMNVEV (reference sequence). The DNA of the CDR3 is TGTGCCAGCAGGGGACAGGGTGGGGCGACTGAAGCTTTCTTT. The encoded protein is CASRGQGGATEAFF.

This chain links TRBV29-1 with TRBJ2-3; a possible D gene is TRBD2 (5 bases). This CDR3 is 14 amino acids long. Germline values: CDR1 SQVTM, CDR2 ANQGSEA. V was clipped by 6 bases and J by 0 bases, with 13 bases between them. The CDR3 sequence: CSVNAGLSTDTQYF. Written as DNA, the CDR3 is TGCAGCGTGAATGCCGGACTTAGCACAGATACGCAGTATTTT.

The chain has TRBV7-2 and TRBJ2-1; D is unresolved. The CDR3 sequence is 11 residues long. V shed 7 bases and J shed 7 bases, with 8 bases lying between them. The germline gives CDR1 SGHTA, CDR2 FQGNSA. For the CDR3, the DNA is TGTGCCAGCACCGTCGGGAATGAGCAGTTCTTC. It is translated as CASTVGNEQFF.

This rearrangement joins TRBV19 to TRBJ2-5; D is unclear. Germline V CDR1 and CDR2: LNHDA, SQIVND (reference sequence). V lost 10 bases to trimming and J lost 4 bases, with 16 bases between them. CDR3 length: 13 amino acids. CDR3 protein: CATGGRLRETQYF. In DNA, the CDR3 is TGTGCCACCGGTGGCAGGCTTAGAGAGACCCAGTACTTC.

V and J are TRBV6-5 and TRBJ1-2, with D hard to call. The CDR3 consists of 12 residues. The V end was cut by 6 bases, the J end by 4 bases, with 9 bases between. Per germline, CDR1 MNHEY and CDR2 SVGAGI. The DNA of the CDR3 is TGTGCCAGCAGACGACCGTCCTATGGCTACACCTTC. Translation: CASRRPSYGYTF.

CDR3 nucleotide sequence: TGTGCCAGTAGTACGAGACAGCAACAGACCCAGTACTTC. Protein product: CASSTRQQQTQYF. The chain is built from TRBV19 and TRBJ2-5, with D possibly matching TRBD1 (5 bases). The V end lost 4 bases, the J end lost 6 bases, and 12 bases lay between the germline ends. Germline V gene data show CDR1 as LNHDA and CDR2 as SQIVND (reference sequence). The CDR3 has 13 amino acids. Combining the CDR3 with reference TRBV19 and TRBJ2-5 gives the whole variable domain DGGITQSPKYLFRKEGQNVTLSCEQNLNHDAMYWYRQDPGQGLRLIYYSQIVNDFQKGDIAEGYSVSREKKESFPLTVTSAQKNPTAFYLCASSTRQQQTQYFGPGTRLLVL.

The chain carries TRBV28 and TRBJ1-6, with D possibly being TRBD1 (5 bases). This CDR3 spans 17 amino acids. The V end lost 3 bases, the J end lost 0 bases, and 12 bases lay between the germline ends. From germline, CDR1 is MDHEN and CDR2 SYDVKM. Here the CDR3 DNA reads TGTGCCAGCAGTTTTTGGGGACCCAGCTCCTATAATTCACCCCTCCACTTT. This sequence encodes CASSFWGPSSYNSPLHF.

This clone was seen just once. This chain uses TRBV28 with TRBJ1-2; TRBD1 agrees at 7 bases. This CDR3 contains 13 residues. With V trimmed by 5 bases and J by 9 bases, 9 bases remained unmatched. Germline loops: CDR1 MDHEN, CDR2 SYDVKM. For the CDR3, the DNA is TGTGCCAGCAGTCCCCGGGACAGAGGAAGCTACACCTTC. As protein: CASSPRDRGSYTF.